This T cell receptor beta chain was captured in a study of cytomegalovirus exposure and HLA in healthy donors (dated by TCRdb to between 2016 and 2019). About the study as a whole: A later analysis indicated that the 100 to 150 validation repertoires were generated on the platform also employed for the approximately 670 repertoires of the first cohort. The study aimed to test whether signatures of past pathogen exposure could be identified by cataloging public T cell receptors. To predict cytomegalovirus infection status, the study brought together high-throughput TCR immunosequencing, statistical association of individual TCRs with disease status, and machine learning. A separate validation cohort of roughly 130 different subjects was used in addition to the approximately 700-subject first cohort.

What the research found in general, with its limitations: It was suggested by the authors that the approach could potentially be generalized to other disease states and immunological phenotypes. The study gave a list of around 170 TCR beta chains associated with cytomegalovirus. All 120 or so repertoires were used to score co-occurrence in the validation cohort in a later analysis, because that analysis had no HLA typing for the cohort. In a later analysis, TCRs clustered in the first cohort were found to also tend to co-occur in the roughly 130 validation repertoires, with approximately 95% of cluster scores above 0. The classifier was reported to diagnose cytomegalovirus status with high specificity and sensitivity in both the original and validation cohorts. While some public TCRs were present in many individuals, most TCR sequences turned up only very rarely across donors. A few of the identified cytomegalovirus-associated TCR beta chains were confirmed in vitro to be specific for cytomegalovirus antigens.

To note about this clone: Its recognized antigen is unknown. Per-nucleotide qualities are absent, and no much larger clonotype sits a single base away.

Library preparation employed the immunoSEQ multiplex PCR assay. On the study's bioinformatics: A statistical classification framework was built to diagnose cytomegalovirus status from the catalog of TCR beta chain sequences. This is the immuneACCESS table as TCRdb keeps it, with only in-frame sequences that have V and J called. A part of the clones is gone; compared with another copy, unresolved V genes explain less than half, and the rest is unexplained. The DNA gave D and trimming, while V, J and clone size come from that table. This sample comprises about 160,000 clones, roughly 90% of them detected only once. The ten largest clonotypes hold 9% to 12% of the sample. The donors were included in the validation cohort of some 120 subjects, a group kept apart from the 666-subject first cohort. Sequenced: PBMCs. The TCR was taken from a woman under 30 in good health and CMV-seropositive.

Here the CDR3 is given as CASSTVGDGGWQPQHF. The DNA sequence reads TGTGCCAGCAGCACAGTGGGGGACGGGGGGTGGCAGCCCCAGCATTTT. The rearrangement joined TRBV7-2 to TRBJ1-5; TRBD1 might be the D gene, on 5 matching bases. Including cysteine and phenylalanine, the CDR3 has 16 amino acids. The CDR3 DNA has 48 bases and is translated from base 1. According to the germline V gene, CDR1 reads SGHTA and CDR2 reads FQGNSA. A distance of 21 bases separates the germline ends of V and J, which lose 5 bases and 7 bases respectively.